What follows is one T cell receptor (beta chain) and its context. Relative to the germline gene, one junction end is altered; a read error may explain this. Scientists recovered RNA and DNA together from about 21-30 mg of unsorted bulk tissue. Patients' primary liver carcinoma was surgically resected. Tumor regions sampled: superior, inferior, left, right poles, and centre. The length of the CDR3 is 16 residues. Germline V gene sequence: CDR1 SGHAT, CDR2 FQNNGV. The data stem from a study of tumor-infiltrating lymphocytes in primary liver carcinoma. Overall study context: Each of the growths was stage T1-T3 N0M0, extending about 4 to 11 cm across.

A primer in the constant region served to generate TCR beta cDNA from roughly 450 ng of total RNA. TCR beta libraries came from three nested multiplex PCR rounds using slightly modified ARM-PCR. Forward primers for TRBV1-TRBV30 and a C-beta reverse primer served the first two PCR rounds, at about 10 cycles each. MiXCR, run by TCRdb on the multiplex PCR reads, gives a single entry per CDR3 protein. The table includes about 32,000 distinct CDR3 sequences, 60% to 85% detected once. The chain recombines TRBV11-2 with TRBJ2-3; no clear D. This clonotype originated in a man aged 35-49 years with primary liver carcinoma and hepatitis B virus infection. Sequenced input: liver tumor tissue from sampling region 5. Subset of the sample: tumor region T5, tumor centre. CDR3 nucleotides: TGTGCCAGCAGCCGACAACCCAACAACCCCATAGATACGCAGTACTTT. Translating it yields CASSRQPNNPIDTQYF. The full variable domain, rest sourced from reference TRBV11-2 and TRBJ2-3, is EAGVAQSPRYKIIEKRQSVAFWCNPISGHATLYWYQQILGQGPKLLIQFQNNGVVDDSQLPKDRFSAERLKGVDSTLKIQPAKLEDSAVYLCASSRQPNNPIDTQYFGPGTRLTVL.